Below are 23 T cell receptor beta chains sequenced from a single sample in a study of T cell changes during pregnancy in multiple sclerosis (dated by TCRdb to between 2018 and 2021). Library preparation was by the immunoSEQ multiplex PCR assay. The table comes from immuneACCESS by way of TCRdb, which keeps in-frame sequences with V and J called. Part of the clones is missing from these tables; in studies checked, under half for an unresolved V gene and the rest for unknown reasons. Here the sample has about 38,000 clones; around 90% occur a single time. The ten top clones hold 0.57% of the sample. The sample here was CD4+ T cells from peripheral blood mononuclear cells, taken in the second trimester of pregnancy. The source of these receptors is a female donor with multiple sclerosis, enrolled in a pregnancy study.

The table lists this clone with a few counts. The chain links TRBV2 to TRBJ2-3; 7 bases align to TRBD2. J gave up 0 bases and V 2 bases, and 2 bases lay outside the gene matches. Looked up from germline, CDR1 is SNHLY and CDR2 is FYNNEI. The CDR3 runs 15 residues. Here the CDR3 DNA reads TGTGCCAGCAGTGAACCGGGACTAAGCACAGATACGCAGTATTTT. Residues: CASSEPGLSTDTQYF. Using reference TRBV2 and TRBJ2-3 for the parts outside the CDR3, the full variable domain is EPEVTQTPSHQVTQMGQEVILRCVPISNHLYFYWYRQILGQKVEFLVSFYNNEISEKSEIFDDQFSVERPDGSNFTLKIRSTKLEDSAMYFCASSEPGLSTDTQYFGPGTRLTVL.

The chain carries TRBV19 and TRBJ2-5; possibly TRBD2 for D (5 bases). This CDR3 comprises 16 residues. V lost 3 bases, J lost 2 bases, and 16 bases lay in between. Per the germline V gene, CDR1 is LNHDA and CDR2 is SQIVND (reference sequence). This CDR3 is CASSIRVRAGQETQYF. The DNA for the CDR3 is TGTGCCAGTAGTATTAGGGTGAGGGCCGGTCAAGAGACCCAGTACTTC.

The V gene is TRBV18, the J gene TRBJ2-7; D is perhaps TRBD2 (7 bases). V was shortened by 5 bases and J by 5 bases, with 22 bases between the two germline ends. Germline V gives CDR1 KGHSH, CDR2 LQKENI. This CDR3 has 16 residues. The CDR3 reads CASSDRIGTTGNEQYF. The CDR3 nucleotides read TGTGCCAGCTCAGATAGAATAGGGACTACAGGGAACGAGCAGTACTTC.

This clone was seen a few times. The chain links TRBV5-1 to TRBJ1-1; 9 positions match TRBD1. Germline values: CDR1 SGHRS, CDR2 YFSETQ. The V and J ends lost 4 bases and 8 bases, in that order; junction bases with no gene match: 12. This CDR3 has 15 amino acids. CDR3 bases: TGCGCCAGCAGCCCGGACAGGGGCTCATACGCGGAAGCTTTCTTT. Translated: CASSPDRGSYAEAFF.

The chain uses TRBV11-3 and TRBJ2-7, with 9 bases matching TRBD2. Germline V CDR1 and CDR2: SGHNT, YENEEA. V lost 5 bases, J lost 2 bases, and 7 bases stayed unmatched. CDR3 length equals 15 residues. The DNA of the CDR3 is TGTGCCAGCAGCGTAGCGGGAGCGAAACCCTACGAGCAGTACTTC. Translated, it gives CASSVAGAKPYEQYF.

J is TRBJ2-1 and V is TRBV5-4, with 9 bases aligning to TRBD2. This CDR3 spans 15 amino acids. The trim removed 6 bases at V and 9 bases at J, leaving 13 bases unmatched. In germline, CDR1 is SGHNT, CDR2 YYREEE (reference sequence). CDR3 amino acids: CASTSRAGGLGEQFF. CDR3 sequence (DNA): TGTGCCAGCACATCCAGAGCGGGAGGTCTTGGTGAGCAGTTCTTC.

CDR3 coding DNA: TGTGCCTGGAGGGACAGCCTGCCTTCGCCTTTCGGCTACACCTTC. Encoded protein: CAWRDSLPSPFGYTF. This chain connects TRBV30 to TRBJ1-2; D is perhaps TRBD1 (6 bases). This CDR3 is 15 amino acids long. V was trimmed by 3 bases and J by 8 bases, leaving 22 bases between them. The germline V gene has CDR1 GTSNPN and CDR2 SVGIG (reference sequence).

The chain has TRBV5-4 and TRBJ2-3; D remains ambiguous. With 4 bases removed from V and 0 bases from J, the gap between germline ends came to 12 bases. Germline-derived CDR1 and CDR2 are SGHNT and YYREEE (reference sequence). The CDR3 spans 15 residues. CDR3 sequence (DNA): TGTGCCAGCAGCCTATCCAGCGTTAGCACAGATACGCAGTATTTT. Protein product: CASSLSSVSTDTQYF.

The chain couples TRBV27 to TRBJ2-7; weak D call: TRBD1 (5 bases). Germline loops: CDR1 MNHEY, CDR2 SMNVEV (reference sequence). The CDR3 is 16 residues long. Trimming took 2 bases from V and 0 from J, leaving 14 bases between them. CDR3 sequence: CASSLDLQGSSYEQYF. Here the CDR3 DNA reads TGTGCCAGCAGTTTAGATCTCCAGGGCAGCTCCTACGAGCAGTACTTC.

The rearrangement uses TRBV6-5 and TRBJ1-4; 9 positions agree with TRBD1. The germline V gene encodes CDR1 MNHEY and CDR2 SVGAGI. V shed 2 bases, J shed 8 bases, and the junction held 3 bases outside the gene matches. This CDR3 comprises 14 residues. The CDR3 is CASSYGTGNEKLFF. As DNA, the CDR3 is TGTGCCAGCAGTTACGGGACAGGGAACGAAAAACTGTTTTTT.

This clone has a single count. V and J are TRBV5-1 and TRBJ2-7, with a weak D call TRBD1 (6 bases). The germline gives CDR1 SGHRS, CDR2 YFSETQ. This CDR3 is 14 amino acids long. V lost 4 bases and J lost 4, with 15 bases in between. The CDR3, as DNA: TGCGCCAGCAGCGCCCGGGACATTACTTACGAGCAGTACTTC. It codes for CASSARDITYEQYF.

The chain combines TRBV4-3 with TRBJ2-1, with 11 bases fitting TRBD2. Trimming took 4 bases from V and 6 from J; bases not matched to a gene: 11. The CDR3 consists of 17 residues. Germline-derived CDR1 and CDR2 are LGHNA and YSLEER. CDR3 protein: CASSLESGTSGLNEQFF. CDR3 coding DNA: TGCGCCAGCAGCCTAGAGTCCGGGACTAGCGGACTCAATGAGCAGTTCTTC.

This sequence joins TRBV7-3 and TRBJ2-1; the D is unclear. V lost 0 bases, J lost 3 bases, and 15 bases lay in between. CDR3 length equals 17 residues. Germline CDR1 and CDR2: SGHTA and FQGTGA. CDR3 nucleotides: TGTGCCAGCAGCTTAACGAATATTGGGCTAAACTACAATGAGCAGTTCTTC. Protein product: CASSLTNIGLNYNEQFF.

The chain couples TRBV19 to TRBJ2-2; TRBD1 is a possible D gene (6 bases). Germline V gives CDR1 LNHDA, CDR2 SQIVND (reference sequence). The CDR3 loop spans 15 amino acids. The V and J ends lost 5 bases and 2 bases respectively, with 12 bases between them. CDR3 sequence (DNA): TGTGCCAGTAGTTCTAGAGGGGGAAACACCGGGGAGCTGTTTTTT. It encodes CASSSRGGNTGELFF.

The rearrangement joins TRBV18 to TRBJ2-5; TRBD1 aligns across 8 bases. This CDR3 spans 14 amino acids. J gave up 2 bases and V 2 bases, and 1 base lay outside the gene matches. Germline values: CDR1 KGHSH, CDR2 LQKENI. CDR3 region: CASSPRQGQETQYF. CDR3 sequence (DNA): TGTGCCAGCTCACCAAGACAGGGGCAAGAGACCCAGTACTTC.

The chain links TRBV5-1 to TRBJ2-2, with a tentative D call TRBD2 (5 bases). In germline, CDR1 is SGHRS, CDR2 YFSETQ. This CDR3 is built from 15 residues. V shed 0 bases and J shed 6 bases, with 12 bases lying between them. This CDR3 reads CASSLVSGVAGELFF. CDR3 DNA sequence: TGCGCCAGCAGCTTGGTTTCCGGGGTTGCCGGGGAGCTGTTTTTT.

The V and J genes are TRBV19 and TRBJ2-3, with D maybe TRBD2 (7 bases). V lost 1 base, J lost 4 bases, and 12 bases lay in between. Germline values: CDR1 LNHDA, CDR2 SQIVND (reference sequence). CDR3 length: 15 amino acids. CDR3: CASSIGGAGADTQYF. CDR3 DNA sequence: TGTGCCAGTAGTATAGGGGGGGCGGGGGCAGATACGCAGTATTTT.

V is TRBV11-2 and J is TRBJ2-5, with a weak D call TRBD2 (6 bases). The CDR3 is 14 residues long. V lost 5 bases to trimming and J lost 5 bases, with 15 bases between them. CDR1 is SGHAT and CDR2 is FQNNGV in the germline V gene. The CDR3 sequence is CASSHARGWETQYF. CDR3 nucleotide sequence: TGTGCCAGCAGCCATGCTCGGGGGTGGGAGACCCAGTACTTC.

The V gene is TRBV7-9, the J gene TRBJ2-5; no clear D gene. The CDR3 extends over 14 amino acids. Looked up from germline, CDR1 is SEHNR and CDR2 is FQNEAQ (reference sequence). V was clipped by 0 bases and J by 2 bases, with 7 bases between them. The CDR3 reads CASSLARNQETQYF. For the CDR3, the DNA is TGTGCCAGCAGCTTAGCGCGTAATCAAGAGACCCAGTACTTC.

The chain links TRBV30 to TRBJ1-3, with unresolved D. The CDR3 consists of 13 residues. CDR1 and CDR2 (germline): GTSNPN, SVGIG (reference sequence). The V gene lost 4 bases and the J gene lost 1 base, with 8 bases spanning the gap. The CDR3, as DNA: TGTGCCTGGACCGCTAATTCTGGAAACACCATATATTTT. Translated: CAWTANSGNTIYF. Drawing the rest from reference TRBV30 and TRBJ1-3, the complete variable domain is SQTIHQWPATLVQPVGSPLSLECTVEGTSNPNLYWYRQAAGRGLQLLFYSVGIGQISSEVPQNLSASRPQDRQFILSSKKLLLSDSGFYLCAWTANSGNTIYFGEGSWLTVV.

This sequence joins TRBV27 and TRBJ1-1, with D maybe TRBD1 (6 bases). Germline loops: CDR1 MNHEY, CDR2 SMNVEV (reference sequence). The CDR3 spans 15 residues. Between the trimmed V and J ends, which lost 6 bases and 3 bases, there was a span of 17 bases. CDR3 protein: CASSIKGGPYTEAFF. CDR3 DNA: TGTGCCAGCAGCATAAAGGGGGGGCCTTACACTGAAGCTTTCTTT.

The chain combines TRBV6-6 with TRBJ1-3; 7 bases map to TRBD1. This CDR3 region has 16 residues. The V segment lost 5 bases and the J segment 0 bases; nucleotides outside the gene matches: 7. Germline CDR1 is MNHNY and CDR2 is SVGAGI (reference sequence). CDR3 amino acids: CASSTGQVYSGNTIYF. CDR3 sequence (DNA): TGTGCCAGCAGTACCGGACAGGTCTACTCTGGAAACACCATATATTTT.

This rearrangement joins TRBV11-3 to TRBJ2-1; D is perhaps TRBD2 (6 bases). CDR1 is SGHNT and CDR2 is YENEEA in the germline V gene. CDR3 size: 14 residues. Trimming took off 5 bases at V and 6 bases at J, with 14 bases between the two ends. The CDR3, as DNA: TGTGCCAGCAGCACCGAACTAGCCTCCAATGAGCAGTTCTTC. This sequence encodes CASSTELASNEQFF.